This TCR beta chain stems from a study of T cell responses to AZD1222 COVID-19 vaccine. Points from the study as a whole: Spike-specific TCR breadth and depth grew following two AZD1222 doses. Regions 160-218 and 743-854 held dominance among vaccine-associated CD4 TCRs, which spanned spike. Scientists sampled the repertoires only once the peak T cell response had passed. White British people made up most donors, females outnumbered males, and clonal diversity was possibly underestimated.

The CDR3 is made up of 15 amino acids. Unmatched junction bases numbered 7, after V lost 2 bases and J lost 7 bases. CDR1 and CDR2 from the germline V gene are MDHEN and SYDVKM. Sequencing used immunoSEQ multiplex PCR; TCRdb keeps in-frame clones, though not all of them. The sample holds about 110,000 clones, roughly nine tenths seen once. As regards this clone: Antigen specificity is unknown.

The chain links TRBV28 to TRBJ1-2, with TRBD1 matching 10 bases. The clonotype comes from an adult in good health. Sequencing was performed on peripheral blood, taken on day 0 of MenACWY control vaccination. The CDR3 coding sequence is TGTGCCAGCAGTTTAGGGGGACAGGGGAAGTCTGGCTACACCTTC. This gives the protein CASSLGGQGKSGYTF.